Detailed here is one TCR beta chain. The antigen remains unidentified. The data are from a study of T cell responses to AZD1222 COVID-19 vaccine. Study in general: Combined were second doses at about 4 or about 12 weeks. Findings of the study overall: Seropositive at baseline were only a handful of AZD1222 recipients.

The CDR3 totals 14 residues. V was shortened by 5 bases and J by 3 bases, with 13 bases between the two germline ends. Germline V gene sequence: CDR1 LNHDA, CDR2 SQIVND (reference sequence). Assay: immunoSEQ multiplex PCR; the TCRdb copy retains only in-frame clones and omits some. The table shows 150,000 to 200,000 clones, with approximately 92% occurring only once. The sample in question was peripheral blood, obtained on day 0 of AZD1222 vaccination. This receptor was taken from an adult in good health. The chain has TRBV19 and TRBJ1-1; weak D call: TRBD1 (5 bases). CDR3 loop: CASSGNRRYTEAFF. CDR3 bases: TGTGCCAGTAGTGGAAACAGGCGATACACTGAAGCTTTCTTT.